This T cell receptor (beta chain) was obtained from a study of CD8 T cells in ankylosing spondylitis. CDR1 MGHDK and CDR2 SYGVNS come from the germline V gene. CDR3 length: 15 amino acids. V dropped 6 bases and J dropped 3; count of bases not matched to a gene: 7. This clonotype occurred a few times. The antigen remains undetermined. TCRdb re-called the 5' RACE reads through MiXCR, storing one row per CDR3 protein. The data hold 450,000 or so distinct CDR3 sequences, with about 25% observed a single time. Findings and limits, study-wide: One TCR beta motif, made up of about 8 highly homologous variants, appeared characteristic of ankylosing spondylitis blood. Earlier authors reported some of these motif variants in reactive arthritis synovial fluid and blood.

This sequence joins TRBV25-1 and TRBJ2-1; 8 bases are shared with TRBD2. This receptor was taken from a male donor with ankylosing spondylitis. The sample was blood, either unsorted or a sorted T cell fraction (not recorded which). CDR3 in DNA: TGTGCCAGCAGGGGAAGGCTAGCGGGCTACAATGAGCAGTTCTTC. As protein: CASRGRLAGYNEQFF.